The rows below give T cell receptor beta chains drawn from one sample of a study of T cells in Graves' hyperthyroidism and ophthalmopathy. TCRdb reprocessed the multiplex PCR reads via MiXCR and lists one record per CDR3 protein. This sample yields around 610,000 distinct CDR3 sequences, of which about 15% are seen a single time; roughly 4.5% belongs to the top ten. Sequencing was performed on blood. These receptors originate from a middle-aged woman with Graves' ophthalmopathy. The CDR3 runs from the conserved cysteine through the conserved F or W. D genes are given only for firm matches. Clone size is not always given. Where it is, it says once, few, many or a class for expanded clones.

abundance	v_gene	j_gene	d_gene	CDR3aa	CDR3nt
many	TRBV6-5	TRBJ2-2	-	CASSTRGRGELFF	TGTGCCAGCAGTACCCGGGGGCGCGGGGAGCTGTTTTTT
many	TRBV28	TRBJ2-7	TRBD2	CASSSGTSGTPIGYEQYF	TGTGCCAGCAGTTCTGGGACTAGCGGGACTCCCATCGGGTACGAGCAGTACTTC
-	TRBV12-3/TRBV12-4	TRBJ2-6	-	CASSSGTVRYSGANVLTF	TGTGCCAGCAGTTCCGGGACGGTTCGCTACTCTGGGGCCAACGTCCTGACTTTC
many	TRBV12-3/TRBV12-4	TRBJ1-5	TRBD1	CASSIDRAQPQHF	TGTGCCAGCAGTATTGACAGGGCTCAGCCCCAGCATTTT
many	TRBV6-1	TRBJ1-2	-	CASRPLTGSRSSGYTF	TGTGCCAGCAGACCTTTAACCGGGTCTCGTTCGAGTGGCTACACCTTC
many	TRBV24-1	TRBJ1-1	-	CATSAGDTEAFF	TGTGCCACCAGTGCAGGGGACACTGAAGCTTTCTTT
many	TRBV12-3/TRBV12-4	TRBJ1-1	-	CASSRGSRDTEAFF	TGTGCCAGCAGTCGGGGTTCTAGGGACACTGAAGCTTTCTTT
many	TRBV7-2	TRBJ2-5	-	CASTSRQEETQYF	TGTGCCAGCACCTCCCGACAGGAAGAGACCCAGTACTTC
few	TRBV4-1	TRBJ2-7	TRBD1	CASSQERTGSYEQYF	TGCGCCAGCAGCCAAGAAAGGACAGGTTCCTACGAGCAGTACTTC
many	TRBV7-8	TRBJ1-3	TRBD1	CASSPGGGLGNTIYF	TGTGCCAGCAGCCCAGGGGGTGGGCTTGGAAACACCATATATTTT
-	TRBV28	TRBJ2-7	-	CVSTLPGVGVGEQYF	TGTGTCAGCACCCTTCCGGGAGTAGGGGTTGGCGAGCAGTACTTC
many	TRBV2	TRBJ1-1	-	CASTNGVTEAFF	TGTGCCAGCACGAACGGGGTCACTGAAGCTTTCTTT
many	TRBV12-5	TRBJ2-2	-	CASARRQGGTGELFF	TGTGCTAGTGCCCGTCGGCAGGGTGGGACCGGGGAGCTGTTTTTT
-	TRBV6-1	TRBJ2-7	-	CASSVIDRSSYEQYF	TGTGCCAGCAGTGTGATCGACAGGAGCTCCTACGAGCAGTACTTC
many	TRBV27	TRBJ2-2	-	CASSVLGPRGTMSGELFF	TGTGCCAGCAGTGTCCTCGGACCTCGGGGGACAATGTCCGGGGAGCTGTTTTTT
-	TRBV12-3/TRBV12-4	TRBJ2-5	TRBD2	CASSLGLAGVSQYF	TGTGCCAGCAGTTTGGGACTAGCGGGGGTCAGCCAGTACTTC
many	TRBV7-2	TRBJ2-3	TRBD1	CASSLAGTVSTDTQYF	TGTGCCAGCAGCTTAGCTGGGACAGTGAGCACAGATACGCAGTATTTT
-	TRBV6-1	TRBJ2-7	TRBD1	CASKDPQGAYEQYF	TGTGCCAGCAAGGACCCGCAGGGGGCCTACGAGCAGTACTTC
few	TRBV15	TRBJ2-7	-	CATSVGGVSYEQYF	TGTGCCACCAGCGTAGGGGGTGTCTCGTACGAGCAGTACTTC
many	TRBV7-9	TRBJ1-5	TRBD1	CASSPDRGDQPQHF	TGTGCCAGCAGCCCTGACAGGGGAGATCAGCCCCAGCATTTT
many	TRBV19	TRBJ2-2	TRBD2	CASSYREVNTGELFF	TGTGCCAGTAGTTACCGGGAGGTGAACACCGGGGAGCTGTTTTTT
many	TRBV6-2/TRBV6-3	TRBJ1-1	-	CASSYRQSMNTEAFF	TGTGCCAGCAGTTACAGACAGAGCATGAACACTGAAGCTTTCTTT
many	TRBV29-1	TRBJ1-2	-	CSVEDPGGHGYTF	TGCAGCGTTGAAGATCCGGGGGGCCACGGCTACACCTTC
few	TRBV6-1	TRBJ2-1	TRBD2	CASSGWGAGGNLNEQFF	TGTGCCAGCAGTGGGTGGGGAGCGGGAGGTAATTTAAATGAGCAGTTCTTC
many	TRBV5-1	TRBJ2-7	-	CASSATGTAYEQYF	TGCGCCAGCAGCGCGACCGGGACGGCCTACGAGCAGTACTTC
many	TRBV7-2	TRBJ2-7	TRBD2	CASSLALAGGAGYEQYF	TGTGCCAGCAGCTTAGCGCTAGCGGGAGGGGCTGGGTACGAGCAGTACTTC
-	TRBV27	TRBJ2-2	-	CASSYEWPKGTGELFF	TGTGCCAGCAGTTACGAGTGGCCGAAGGGGACCGGGGAGCTGTTTTTT
once	TRBV6-2/TRBV6-3	TRBJ2-5	-	CASTWGGRSQETQYF	TGTGCCAGCACTTGGGGAGGACGGTCCCAAGAGACCCAGTACTTC
few	TRBV20-1	TRBJ1-1	-	CSARETGGYTEAFF	TGCAGTGCTAGAGAGACAGGAGGTTACACTGAAGCTTTCTTT
many	TRBV11-2	TRBJ2-5	-	CASSLDSPPETQYF	TGTGCCAGCAGCTTGGACAGCCCCCCAGAGACCCAGTACTTC
-	TRBV19	TRBJ1-5	-	CASRVLDGTNQPQHF	TGTGCCAGTAGGGTTCTGGACGGAACGAATCAGCCCCAGCATTTT
many	TRBV7-2	TRBJ2-5	-	CASGDSGHASETQYF	TGTGCCAGCGGAGATTCGGGACACGCTTCAGAGACCCAGTACTTC
-	TRBV28	TRBJ2-5	TRBD2	CASSLPQGRLAGHQETQYF	TGTGCCAGCAGTTTACCACAGGGTAGGCTAGCGGGACACCAAGAGACCCAGTACTTC
many	TRBV12-3/TRBV12-4	TRBJ1-1	-	CASRTRANTEAFF	TGTGCCAGCAGAACTAGGGCGAACACTGAAGCTTTCTTT
few	TRBV12-3/TRBV12-4	TRBJ1-6	TRBD1	CASRPGQANSPLHF	TGTGCCAGCAGGCCAGGACAGGCTAATTCACCCCTCCACTTT
many	TRBV20-1	TRBJ2-5	TRBD2	CSASSSGQETQYF	TGCAGTGCCTCGTCTAGCGGGCAAGAGACCCAGTACTTC
many	TRBV2	TRBJ2-7	-	CASTGSWAVRSYEQYF	TGTGCCAGCACCGGTAGCTGGGCGGTCCGCTCCTACGAGCAGTACTTC
many	TRBV7-2	TRBJ2-7	-	CASSAGGGGEPEQYF	TGTGCCAGCAGCGCTGGAGGAGGGGGCGAGCCCGAGCAGTACTTC
many	TRBV6-5	TRBJ2-7	-	CASSSRDIGYEQYF	TGTGCCAGCAGTTCCCGGGACATTGGCTACGAGCAGTACTTC
few	TRBV28	TRBJ2-7	TRBD2	CASKNSGSQYF	TGTGCCAGCAAAAATAGCGGGAGTCAGTACTTC
many	TRBV6-2/TRBV6-3	TRBJ2-2	-	CASSRPLGSDNTGELFF	TGTGCCAGCAGTCGCCCCCTCGGGAGTGATAACACCGGGGAGCTGTTTTTT
many	TRBV29-1	TRBJ2-7	-	CSVVNTDYEQYF	TGCAGCGTGGTCAATACAGATTACGAGCAGTACTTC
many	TRBV2	TRBJ2-2	TRBD1	CASSPGTGAGELFF	TGTGCCAGCAGTCCCGGGACAGGGGCCGGGGAGCTGTTTTTT
few	TRBV5-1	TRBJ2-7	-	CASSWAGTGPYEQYF	TGCGCCAGCAGCTGGGCCGGGACGGGACCCTACGAGCAGTACTTC
many	TRBV19	TRBJ1-5	-	CASSTTNQGANQPQHF	TGTGCCAGTAGCACCACTAATCAGGGTGCCAATCAGCCCCAGCATTTT
many	TRBV2	TRBJ1-3	-	CASSEFAGNTIYF	TGTGCCAGCAGTGAATTCGCTGGAAACACCATATATTTT
many	TRBV11-1	TRBJ2-7	TRBD2	CASSAHSGKGTYEQYF	TGTGCCAGCAGCGCTCATAGCGGGAAAGGTACCTACGAGCAGTACTTC
few	TRBV20-1	TRBJ2-7	TRBD1	CSARDRDRGSAYEQYF	TGCAGTGCTAGAGATCGGGACAGGGGATCGGCCTACGAGCAGTACTTC
few	TRBV2	TRBJ2-5	-	CASSEGWGNTETQYF	TGTGCCAGCAGTGAAGGTTGGGGGAACACAGAGACCCAGTACTTC
many	TRBV28	TRBJ2-5	-	CASSYPGRGQETQYF	TGTGCCAGCAGTTACCCCGGGCGAGGTCAAGAGACCCAGTACTTC
many	TRBV30	TRBJ1-1	-	CAWEGQRQEAFF	TGTGCCTGGGAAGGACAGCGACAAGAAGCTTTCTTT
few	TRBV30	TRBJ2-7	TRBD2	CAWSIGDYSVNEQYF	TGTGCCTGGAGTATTGGGGACTACTCGGTTAACGAGCAGTACTTC
many	TRBV20-1	TRBJ2-7	-	CSARRDEQYF	TGCAGTGCTAGAAGAGACGAGCAGTACTTC
many	TRBV24-1	TRBJ2-3	TRBD2	CATSDSQFGGGSTDTQYF	TGTGCCACCAGTGATTCCCAATTTGGGGGAGGGAGCACAGATACGCAGTATTTT
-	TRBV4-1	TRBJ2-7	TRBD1	CASSQPQGAIVEQYF	TGCGCCAGCAGCCAACCGCAGGGGGCGATAGTCGAGCAGTACTTC
many	TRBV28	TRBJ2-7	TRBD1	CASTDRVYEQYF	TGTGCCAGCACGGACAGGGTTTACGAGCAGTACTTC